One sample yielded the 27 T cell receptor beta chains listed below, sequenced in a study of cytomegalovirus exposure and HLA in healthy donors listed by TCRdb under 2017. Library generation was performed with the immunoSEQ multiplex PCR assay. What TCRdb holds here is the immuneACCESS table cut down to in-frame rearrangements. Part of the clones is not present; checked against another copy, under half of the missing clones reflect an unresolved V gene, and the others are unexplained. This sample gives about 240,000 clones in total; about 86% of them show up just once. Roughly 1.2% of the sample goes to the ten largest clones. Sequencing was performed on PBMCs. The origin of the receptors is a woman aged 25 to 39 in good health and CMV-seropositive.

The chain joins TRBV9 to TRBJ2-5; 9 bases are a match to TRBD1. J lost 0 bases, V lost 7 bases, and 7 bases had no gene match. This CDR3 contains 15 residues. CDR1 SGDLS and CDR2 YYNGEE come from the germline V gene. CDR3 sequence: CASGRGQGYQETQYF. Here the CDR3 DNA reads TGTGCCAGCGGGCGGGGACAGGGATACCAAGAGACCCAGTACTTC.

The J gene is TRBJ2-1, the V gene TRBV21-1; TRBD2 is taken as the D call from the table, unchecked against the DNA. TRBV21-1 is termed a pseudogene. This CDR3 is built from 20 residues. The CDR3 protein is CASSKSRGLAGTAGYNEQFF. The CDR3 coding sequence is TGTGCCAGCAGCAAAAGCCGGGGACTAGCGGGAACGGCGGGATACAATGAGCAGTTCTTC.

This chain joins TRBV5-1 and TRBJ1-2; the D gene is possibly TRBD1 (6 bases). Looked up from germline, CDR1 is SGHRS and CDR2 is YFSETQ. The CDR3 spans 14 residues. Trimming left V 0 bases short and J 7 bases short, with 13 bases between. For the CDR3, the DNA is TGCGCCAGCAGCTTGGAAGGGGGTGAGGCTGGCTACACCTTC. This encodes CASSLEGGEAGYTF.

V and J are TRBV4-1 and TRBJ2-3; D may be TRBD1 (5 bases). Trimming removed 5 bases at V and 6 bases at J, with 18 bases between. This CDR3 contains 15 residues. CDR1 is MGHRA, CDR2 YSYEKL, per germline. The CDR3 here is CASSSIRAGYDTQYF. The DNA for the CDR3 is TGCGCCAGCAGCTCTATAAGGGCAGGGTATGATACGCAGTATTTT.

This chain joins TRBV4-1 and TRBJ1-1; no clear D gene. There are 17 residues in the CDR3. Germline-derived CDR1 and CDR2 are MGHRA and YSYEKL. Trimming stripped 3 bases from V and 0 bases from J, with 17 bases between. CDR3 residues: CASSQAGHEGLNTEAFF. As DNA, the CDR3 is TGCGCCAGCAGCCAGGCCGGCCACGAGGGATTGAACACTGAAGCTTTCTTT.

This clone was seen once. The CDR3 spells CASRARASGEKLFF. The DNA of the CDR3 is TGTGCCAGCAGGGCCAGGGCATCTGGTGAAAAACTGTTTTTT. The chain links TRBV2 to TRBJ1-4; D is possibly TRBD1 (5 bases). V was clipped by 6 bases and J by 7 bases, with 15 bases between them. The germline gives CDR1 SNHLY, CDR2 FYNNEI. This CDR3 is built from 14 residues.

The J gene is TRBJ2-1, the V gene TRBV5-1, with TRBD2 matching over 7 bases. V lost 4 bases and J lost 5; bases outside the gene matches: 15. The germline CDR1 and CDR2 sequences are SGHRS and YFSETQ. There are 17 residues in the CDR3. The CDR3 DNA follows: TGCGCCAGCAGCACCCTTGGCGGGAGAAGCGGTAACAATGAGCAGTTCTTC. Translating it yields CASSTLGGRSGNNEQFF.

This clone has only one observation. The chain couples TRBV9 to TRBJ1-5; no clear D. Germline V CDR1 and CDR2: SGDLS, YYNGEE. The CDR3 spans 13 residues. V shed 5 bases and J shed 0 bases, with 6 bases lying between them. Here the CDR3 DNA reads TGTGCCAGCAGTGTTAATAGCAATCAGCCCCAGCATTTT. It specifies CASSVNSNQPQHF.

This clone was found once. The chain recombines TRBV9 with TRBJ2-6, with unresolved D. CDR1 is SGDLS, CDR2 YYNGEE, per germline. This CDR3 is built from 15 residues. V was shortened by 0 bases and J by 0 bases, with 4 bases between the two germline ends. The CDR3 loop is CASSVVSSGANVLTF. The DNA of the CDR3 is TGTGCCAGCAGCGTAGTCAGCTCTGGGGCCAACGTCCTGACTTTC. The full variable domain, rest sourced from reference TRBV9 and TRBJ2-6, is DSGVTQTPKHLITATGQRVTLRCSPRSGDLSVYWYQQSLDQGLQFLIQYYNGEERAKGNILERFSAQQFPDLHSELNLSSLELGDSALYFCASSVVSSGANVLTFGAGSRLTVL.

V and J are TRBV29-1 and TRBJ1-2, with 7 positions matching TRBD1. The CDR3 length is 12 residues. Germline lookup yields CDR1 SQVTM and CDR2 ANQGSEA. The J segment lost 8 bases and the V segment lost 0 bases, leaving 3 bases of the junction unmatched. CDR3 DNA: TGCAGCGTTGAAGATCGACAGGGCGGCTACACCTTC. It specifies CSVEDRQGGYTF.

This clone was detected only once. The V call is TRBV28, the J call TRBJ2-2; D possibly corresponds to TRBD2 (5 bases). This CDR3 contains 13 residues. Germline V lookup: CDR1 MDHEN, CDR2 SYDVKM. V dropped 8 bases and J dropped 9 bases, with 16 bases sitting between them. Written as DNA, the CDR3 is TGTGCCAGCCTCAACTCGGGAAACCGGGAGCTGTTTTTT. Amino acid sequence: CASLNSGNRELFF.

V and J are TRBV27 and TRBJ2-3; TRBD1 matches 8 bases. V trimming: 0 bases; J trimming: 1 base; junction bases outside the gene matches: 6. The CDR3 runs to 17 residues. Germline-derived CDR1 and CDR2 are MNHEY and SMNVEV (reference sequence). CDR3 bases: TGTGCCAGCAGTTTATCCGGAATGACAGGGGGCACAGATACGCAGTATTTT. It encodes CASSLSGMTGGTDTQYF.

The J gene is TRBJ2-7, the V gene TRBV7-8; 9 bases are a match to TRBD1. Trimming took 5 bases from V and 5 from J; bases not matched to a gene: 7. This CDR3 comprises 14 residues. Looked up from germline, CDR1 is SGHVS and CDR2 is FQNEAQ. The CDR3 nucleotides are TGTGCCAGCAGCCCCCGGGACAGGGCCCACGAGCAGTACTTC. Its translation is CASSPRDRAHEQYF.

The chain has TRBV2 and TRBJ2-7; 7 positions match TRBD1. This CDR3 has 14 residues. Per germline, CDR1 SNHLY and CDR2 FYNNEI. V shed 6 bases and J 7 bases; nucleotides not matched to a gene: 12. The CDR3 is CASSLDRDEWEQYF. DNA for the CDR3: TGTGCCAGCAGCCTCGACAGGGATGAATGGGAGCAGTACTTC.

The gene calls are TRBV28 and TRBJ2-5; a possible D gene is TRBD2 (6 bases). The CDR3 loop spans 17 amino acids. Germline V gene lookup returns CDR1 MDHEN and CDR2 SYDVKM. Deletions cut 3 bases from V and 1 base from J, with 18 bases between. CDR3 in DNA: TGTGCCAGCAGTTTCTTGGTATCCTCGGGGGTCCAAGAGACCCAGTACTTC. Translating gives CASSFLVSSGVQETQYF.

The CDR3, as DNA: TGTGCCAGCAGCCCCACCTATTCCTCGGGGCAGTATTTT. Protein: CASSPTYSSGQYF. V gene TRBV2 combines with J gene TRBJ2-3; no reliable D call. Trimming left V 6 bases short and J 11 bases short, with 18 bases between. There are 13 residues in the CDR3. Germline loops: CDR1 SNHLY, CDR2 FYNNEI. The variable domain in full, completed from reference TRBV2 and TRBJ2-3, reads EPEVTQTPSHQVTQMGQEVILRCVPISNHLYFYWYRQILGQKVEFLVSFYNNEISEKSEIFDDQFSVERPDGSNFTLKIRSTKLEDSAMYFCASSPTYSSGQYFGPGTRLTVL.

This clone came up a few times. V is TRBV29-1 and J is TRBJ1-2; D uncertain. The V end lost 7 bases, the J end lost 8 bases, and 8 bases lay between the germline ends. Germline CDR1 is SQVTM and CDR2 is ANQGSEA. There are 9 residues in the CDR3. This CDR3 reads CSDNGGYTF. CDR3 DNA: TGCAGCGATAACGGGGGCTACACCTTC. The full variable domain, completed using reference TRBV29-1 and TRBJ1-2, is SAVISQKPSRDICQRGTSLTIQCQVDSQVTMMFWYRQQPGQSLTLIATANQGSEATYESGFVIDKFPISRPNLTFSTLTVSNMSPEDSSIYLCSDNGGYTFGSGTRLTVV.

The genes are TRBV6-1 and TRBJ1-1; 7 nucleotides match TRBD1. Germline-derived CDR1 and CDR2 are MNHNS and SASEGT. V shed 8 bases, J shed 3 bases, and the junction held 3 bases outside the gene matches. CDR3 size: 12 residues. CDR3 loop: CASETGYTEAFF. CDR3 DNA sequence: TGTGCCAGCGAGACAGGGTACACTGAAGCTTTCTTT.

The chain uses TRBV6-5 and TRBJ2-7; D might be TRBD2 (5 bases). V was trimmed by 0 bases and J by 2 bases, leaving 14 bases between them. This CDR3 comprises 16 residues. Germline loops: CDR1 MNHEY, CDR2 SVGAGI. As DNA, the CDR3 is TGTGCCAGCAGTTACTCGATGGTAGGGAGCGCCTACGAGCAGTACTTC. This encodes CASSYSMVGSAYEQYF.

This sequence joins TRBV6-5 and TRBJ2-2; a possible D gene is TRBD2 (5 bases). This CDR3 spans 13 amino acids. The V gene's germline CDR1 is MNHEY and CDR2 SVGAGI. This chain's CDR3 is CASLRVGTGELFF. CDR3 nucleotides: TGTGCGTCGTTGAGGGTCGGAACCGGGGAGCTGTTTTTT.

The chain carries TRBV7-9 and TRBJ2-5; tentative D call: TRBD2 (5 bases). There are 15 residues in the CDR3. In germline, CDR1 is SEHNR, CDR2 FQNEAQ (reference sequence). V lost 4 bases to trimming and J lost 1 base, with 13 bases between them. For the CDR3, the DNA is TGTGCCAGCAGCTCTCCGGGGAACATCCAAGAGACCCAGTACTTC. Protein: CASSSPGNIQETQYF.

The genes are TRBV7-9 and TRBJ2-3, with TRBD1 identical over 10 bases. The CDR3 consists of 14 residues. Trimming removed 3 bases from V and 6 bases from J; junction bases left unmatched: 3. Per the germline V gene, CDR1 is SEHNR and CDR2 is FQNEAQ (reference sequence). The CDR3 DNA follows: TGTGCCAGCAGCTTCGGGACAGGGGCCGATACGCAGTATTTT. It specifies CASSFGTGADTQYF.

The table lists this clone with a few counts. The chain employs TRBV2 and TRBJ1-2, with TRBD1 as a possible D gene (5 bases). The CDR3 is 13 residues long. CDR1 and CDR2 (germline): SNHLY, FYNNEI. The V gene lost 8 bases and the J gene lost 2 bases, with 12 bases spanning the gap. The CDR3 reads CASRGEGNYGYTF. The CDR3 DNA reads TGTGCCAGCCGGGGGGAAGGGAACTATGGCTACACCTTC.

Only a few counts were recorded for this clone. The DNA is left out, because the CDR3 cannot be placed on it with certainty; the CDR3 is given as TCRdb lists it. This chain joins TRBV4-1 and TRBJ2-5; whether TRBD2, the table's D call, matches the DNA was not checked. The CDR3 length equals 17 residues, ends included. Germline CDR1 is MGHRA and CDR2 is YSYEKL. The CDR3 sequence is CASSQVDMGFVAGGTYF.

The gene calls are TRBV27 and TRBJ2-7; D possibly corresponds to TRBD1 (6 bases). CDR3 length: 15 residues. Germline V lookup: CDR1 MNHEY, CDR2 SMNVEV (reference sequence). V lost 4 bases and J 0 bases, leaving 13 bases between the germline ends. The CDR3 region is CASSSPGTPSYEQYF. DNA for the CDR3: TGTGCCAGCAGTTCGCCCGGGACACCCTCCTACGAGCAGTACTTC.

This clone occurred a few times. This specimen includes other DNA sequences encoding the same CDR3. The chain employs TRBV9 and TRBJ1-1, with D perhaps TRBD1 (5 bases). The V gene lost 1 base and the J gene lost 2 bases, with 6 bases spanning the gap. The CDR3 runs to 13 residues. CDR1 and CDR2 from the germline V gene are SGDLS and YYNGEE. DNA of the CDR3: TGTGCCAGCAGCGTACAGGGCAACACTGAAGCTTTCTTT. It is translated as CASSVQGNTEAFF. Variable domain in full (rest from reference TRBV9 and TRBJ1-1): DSGVTQTPKHLITATGQRVTLRCSPRSGDLSVYWYQQSLDQGLQFLIQYYNGEERAKGNILERFSAQQFPDLHSELNLSSLELGDSALYFCASSVQGNTEAFFGQGTRLTVV.

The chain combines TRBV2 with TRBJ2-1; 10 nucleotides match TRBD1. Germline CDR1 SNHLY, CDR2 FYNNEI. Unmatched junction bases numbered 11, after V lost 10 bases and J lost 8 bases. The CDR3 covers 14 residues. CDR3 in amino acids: CATRLDRGWDEQFF. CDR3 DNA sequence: TGTGCCACCCGCCTGGACAGGGGGTGGGATGAGCAGTTCTTC.